One sample yielded the 19 T cell receptor beta chains listed below, sequenced in a study of vaccination effects on CD4 cells after COVID-19. Under the ViraFEST assay, PBMC were stimulated with viral peptide pools so that antigen-specific CD4+ T cells expanded. Sequencing was performed afterwards. Upon completion of roughly ten days in culture, CD4+ T cells were isolated. A positive SARS-CoV-2 PCR test fell between March and December 2020. The method was immunoSEQ multiplex PCR; TCRdb's version includes in-frame clones alone and lacks a portion of them. The repertoire includes around 37,000 clones, around 75% of them detected once, and 30% to 40% sits in the top ten. No antigen is known for these receptors. The sample here was CD4+ T cells from PBMCs cultured with a peptide pool, taken before COVID-19 vaccination. The receptor source for this set is a human donor who had a prior SARS-CoV-2 infection.

This clone came up once. V gene TRBV7-2 combines with J gene TRBJ2-2; D is unresolved. The V gene lost 6 bases and the J gene lost 5 bases, with 13 bases spanning the gap. CDR1 and CDR2 from the germline V gene are SGHTA and FQGNSA. The CDR3 is 14 residues long. The CDR3 nucleotides read TGTGCCAGCAGAATACTTAGTAGGACCGGGGAGCTGTTTTTT. Protein: CASRILSRTGELFF. Full variable domain (remainder filled in from reference TRBV7-2 and TRBJ2-2): GAGVSQSPSNKVTEKGKDVELRCDPISGHTALYWYRQSLGQGLEFLIYFQGNSAPDKSGLPSDRFSAERTGGSVSTLTIQRTQQEDSAVYLCASRILSRTGELFFGEGSRLTVL.

The V gene is TRBV7-2, the J gene TRBJ2-2; TRBD2 matches 12 bases. The CDR3 extends over 18 amino acids. Germline values: CDR1 SGHTA, CDR2 FQGNSA. The junction had 10 bases not matched to a gene; V was cut back by 4 bases and J by 4 bases. CDR3 coding DNA: TGTGCCAGCAGCTCTTGGACTAGCGGGAATGCAGGCACCGGGGAGCTGTTTTTT. Protein: CASSSWTSGNAGTGELFF.

This clone occurred once. The rearrangement links TRBV7-2 to TRBJ2-3; D possibly corresponds to TRBD2 (5 bases). The CDR3 length is 14 residues. The germline V gene encodes CDR1 SGHTA and CDR2 FQGNSA. Trimming took 5 bases from V and 5 from J, leaving 14 bases between them. This CDR3 reads CASSQSGTGDTQYF. The CDR3 nucleotides are TGTGCCAGCAGCCAAAGCGGAACGGGAGATACGCAGTATTTT.

This clone has a handful of counts. The chain is built from TRBV5-1 and TRBJ1-2; 7 bases match TRBD1. Trimming cost V 2 bases and J 6 bases; bases outside gene matches: 10. In germline, CDR1 is SGHRS, CDR2 YFSETQ. The CDR3 runs 15 residues. This CDR3 reads CASSFVGQAVDGYTF. The CDR3 DNA reads TGCGCCAGCAGCTTCGTAGGACAGGCCGTAGATGGCTACACCTTC.

V gene TRBV7-2 combines with J gene TRBJ2-1, with D perhaps TRBD2 (5 bases). The CDR3 is 15 residues long. The V end was cut by 5 bases, the J end by 2 bases, with 13 bases between. CDR1 SGHTA and CDR2 FQGNSA come from the germline V gene. The CDR3 coding sequence is TGTGCCAGCAGCCTCGACTATACCACCTACAATGAGCAGTTCTTC. Its protein is CASSLDYTTYNEQFF.

This sequence joins TRBV27 and TRBJ2-2, with a possible D match to TRBD1 (5 bases). The germline gives CDR1 MNHEY, CDR2 SMNVEV (reference sequence). V was pared by 6 bases and J by 1 base, with 15 bases between. The CDR3 covers 16 residues. The CDR3 DNA is TGTGCCAGCAGCATCAACGGACATCTGAACACCGGGGAGCTGTTTTTT. As protein: CASSINGHLNTGELFF.

The rearrangement joins TRBV18 to TRBJ2-4, with D perhaps matching TRBD1 (6 bases). V gave up 3 bases and J gave up 6 bases, with 6 bases separating them. The CDR3 has 12 amino acids. Germline CDR1 KGHSH, CDR2 LQKENI. CDR3 sequence: CASSPDRNIQYF. For the CDR3, the DNA is TGTGCCAGCTCACCGGACAGAAACATTCAGTACTTC.

The chain employs TRBV9 and TRBJ2-3, with TRBD1 identical over 7 bases. This CDR3 comprises 19 residues. Germline values: CDR1 SGDLS, CDR2 YYNGEE. With 4 bases clipped from V and 3 bases from J, the junction kept 20 bases outside the gene matches. CDR3 residues: CASSPRLTGLGGWTDTQYF. The CDR3 nucleotides read TGTGCCAGCAGCCCACGATTGACAGGGCTTGGTGGGTGGACAGATACGCAGTATTTT.

This chain connects TRBV18 to TRBJ2-5; 7 nucleotides line up with TRBD2. The CDR3 runs 14 residues. Germline CDR1 and CDR2: KGHSH and LQKENI. V lost 3 bases, J lost 2 bases, and 3 bases stayed unmatched. The CDR3 nucleotides are TGTGCCAGCTCACCCCGGACTAGTCAAGAGACCCAGTACTTC. It encodes CASSPRTSQETQYF.

The CDR3 sequence: CASSESAGQETQYF. The CDR3 bases are TGTGCCAGCAGTGAGTCCGCCGGGCAAGAGACCCAGTACTTC. The chain has TRBV6-1 and TRBJ2-5; D not resolved. V shed 3 bases and J shed 2 bases, with 10 bases lying between them. The germline V gene encodes CDR1 MNHNS and CDR2 SASEGT. This CDR3 region has 14 residues.

This clone was recorded only once. The V gene is TRBV27, the J gene TRBJ1-6; 11 positions match TRBD1. The CDR3 spans 16 residues. Germline values: CDR1 MNHEY, CDR2 SMNVEV (reference sequence). J gave up 8 bases and V 6 bases, and 9 bases lay outside the gene matches. Here the CDR3 reads CASRDRGRFQDSPLHF. The CDR3, as DNA: TGTGCCAGCAGGGACAGGGGGCGCTTCCAGGATTCACCCCTCCACTTT.

The chain has TRBV7-2 and TRBJ2-3, with a possible D match to TRBD2 (6 bases). This CDR3 is built from 15 residues. V was shortened by 5 bases and J by 6 bases, with 18 bases between the two germline ends. Germline CDR1 and CDR2: SGHTA and FQGNSA. CDR3 amino acids: CASSRGRPGEDTQYF. For the CDR3, the DNA is TGTGCCAGCAGCAGGGGACGTCCGGGAGAGGATACGCAGTATTTT.

The chain uses TRBV12-3 or TRBV12-4 and TRBJ2-1, with 8 bases aligning to TRBD1. The CDR3 contains 12 residues. With 5 bases clipped from V and 13 bases from J, the junction kept 7 bases outside the gene matches. CDR3 DNA sequence: TGTGCCAGCAGTGGTGGAGACAGGGGACAGTTCTTC. Protein product: CASSGGDRGQFF.

The chain is built from TRBV6-5 and TRBJ2-5, with TRBD2 matching over 7 bases. With 6 bases clipped from V and 0 bases from J, the junction kept 7 bases outside the gene matches. CDR3 length equals 15 residues. Germline CDR1 MNHEY, CDR2 SVGAGI. The CDR3 reads CASSRGDVYQETQYF. The CDR3 DNA sequence: TGTGCCAGCAGCCGGGGGGATGTGTACCAAGAGACCCAGTACTTC.

This clone was seen just once. The chain couples TRBV5-1 to TRBJ1-2; D may be TRBD1 (5 bases). Trimming shortened V by 4 bases and J by 0 bases, and 16 bases separated the two germline ends. The CDR3 has 16 amino acids. CDR1 and CDR2 (germline): SGHRS, YFSETQ. CDR3 sequence: CASSAGTGRTNYGYTF. The CDR3 coding sequence is TGCGCCAGCAGCGCCGGGACGGGCAGGACTAACTATGGCTACACCTTC.

There are a few counts of this clone. The rearrangement links TRBV6-1 to TRBJ1-3, with D possibly being TRBD1 (5 bases). Looked up from germline, CDR1 is MNHNS and CDR2 is SASEGT. The CDR3 consists of 18 residues. The V gene lost 0 bases and the J gene lost 0 bases, with 15 bases spanning the gap. DNA for the CDR3: TGTGCCAGCAGTGAAGCCTGGGACGCCGGCTTCTCTGGAAACACCATATATTTT. Translating it yields CASSEAWDAGFSGNTIYF.

In its sample, this clone was seen once. The chain has TRBV3-1 (or the pseudogene TRBV3-2) and TRBJ1-1; no definite D call. This CDR3 spans 15 amino acids. Germline CDR1 LGHDT, CDR2 YNNKEL (reference sequence). The V gene lost 4 bases and the J gene lost 1 base, with 13 bases spanning the gap. CDR3 residues: CASSPFANANTEAFF. The CDR3 DNA sequence: TGTGCCAGCAGCCCATTCGCAAACGCGAACACTGAAGCTTTCTTT.

Here the CDR3 reads CSASGGPLSGGYTF. The CDR3, as DNA: TGCAGTGCTAGTGGGGGGCCTCTATCCGGGGGCTACACCTTC. This chain joins TRBV20-1 and TRBJ1-2, with D perhaps matching TRBD1 (6 bases). Germline CDR1 reads DFQATT; CDR2 reads SNEGSKA (reference sequence). The CDR3 runs to 14 residues. V lost 3 bases to trimming and J lost 8 bases, with 19 bases between them.

The V gene is TRBV30, the J gene TRBJ2-7, with 10 bases lining up with TRBD2. After removal of 0 bases from V and 0 bases from J, the junction contained 5 bases not matched to a gene. Germline CDR1 reads GTSNPN; CDR2 reads SVGIG (reference sequence). The CDR3 covers 16 residues. DNA for the CDR3: TGTGCCTGGAGTGTACGACGACTAGCGGGCTCCTACGAGCAGTACTTC. Its translation: CAWSVRRLAGSYEQYF. Full variable domain (outside the CDR3, taken from reference TRBV30 and TRBJ2-7): SQTIHQWPATLVQPVGSPLSLECTVEGTSNPNLYWYRQAAGRGLQLLFYSVGIGQISSEVPQNLSASRPQDRQFILSSKKLLLSDSGFYLCAWSVRRLAGSYEQYFGPGTRLTVT.